This TCR beta chain is from a study of cytomegalovirus exposure and HLA in healthy donors. Study summary: Approximately 81% of roughly 430 genotyped donors fell in the Caucasian-associated ancestry cluster. Broader study findings: The authors confirmed in vitro that three CMV-associated chains were specific for CMV antigens. A likely sequencing artifact accounted for one observed cluster of highly shared sequence variants.

As regards this clone: Its target is unknown.

Despite likely unrecorded immune exposures, the donors were nominally healthy at the time of sampling. The PCR employed 60 Vbeta primers together with 13 Jbeta primers. Here immunoSEQ multiplex PCR was the method, and the copy in TCRdb shows in-frame clones only, minus some. The repertoire consists of some 170,000 clones, with around 83% occurring once and the leading ten covering 0.96%. The sequence came from a girl aged 2 to 9 in good health and CMV-seropositive. Sequenced: PBMCs.

The DNA for the CDR3 is TGCGCCAGCAGCCAAGATAACGGGAGTGAGCAGTTCTTC. Its protein is CASSQDNGSEQFF. The rearrangement uses TRBV4-1 and TRBJ2-1; D might be TRBD2 (6 bases). The germline gives CDR1 MGHRA, CDR2 YSYEKL. The ends were cut back, 0 bases at V and 9 bases at J, with 9 bases in the middle. The CDR3 is made up of 13 amino acids.